Sequencing of this TCR beta chain was carried out in a study of vaccination effects on CD4 cells after COVID-19. After roughly 10 days in culture, the CD4+ T cells were isolated. Between March and December 2020, the person had a SARS-CoV-2 infection that PCR confirmed. Two doses of either BNT162b2 or mRNA-1273 were given to each participant. Profiled with immunoSEQ multiplex PCR; TCRdb holds only in-frame clones, not every one. The data show around 50,000 clones, around 70% seen once. V was cut by 1 base and J by 8 bases, with 14 bases left in between. The CDR3 consists of 15 residues. The germline V gene encodes CDR1 MGHRA and CDR2 YSYEKL. Details on this clone: Antigen: not known.

Source: CD4+ T cells from PBMCs cultured without peptide, taken after COVID-19 vaccination. V and J are TRBV4-1 and TRBJ1-4; unclear D gene. This receptor was taken from a human donor who had a prior SARS-CoV-2 infection. This CDR3 is CASSQVPGLGEKLFF. For the CDR3, the DNA is TGCGCCAGCAGCCAAGTGCCGGGGTTAGGGGAAAAACTGTTTTTT.